The next 25 T cell receptor beta chains were all read from a single sample in a study of vaccination effects on CD4 cells after COVID-19. The protocol was immunoSEQ multiplex PCR, while the TCRdb copy is restricted to in-frame clones and leaves out a portion. The sample lists tens of thousands of clones; roughly 79% were seen once. Antigen-specific CD4+ T cell clonotypes were called by their expansion after viral peptide-pool culture in ViraFEST. It was after more than nine days of culture that CD4+ T cells were isolated. These receptors have no identified antigens. The material sequenced was CD4+ T cells from PBMCs cultured with HCoV-229E spike peptides, taken before COVID-19 vaccination. The source of these receptors is a human donor who received a COVID-19 vaccine.

The V call is TRBV5-4, the J call TRBJ1-6; possibly TRBD1 for D (5 bases). The CDR3 covers 14 residues. The ends were cut back, 2 bases at V and 3 bases at J, with 6 bases in the middle. CDR1 and CDR2 (germline): SGHNT, YYREEE (reference sequence). The CDR3 DNA follows: TGTGCCAGCAGCTTAGACAGCTATAATTCACCCCTCCACTTT. Residues: CASSLDSYNSPLHF.

The rearrangement joins TRBV7-2 to TRBJ2-5; 8 positions agree with TRBD2. The J segment lost 5 bases and the V segment lost 3 bases, leaving 5 bases of the junction unmatched. The CDR3 sequence is 14 residues long. The germline V gene has CDR1 SGHTA and CDR2 FQGNSA. The CDR3 is CASSLSGGRETQYF. In nucleotides, the CDR3 is TGTGCCAGCAGCTTGTCGGGGGGGCGGGAGACCCAGTACTTC.

This clone was counted a single time. V usage is TRBV24-1 and J usage is TRBJ1-4, with 10 bases matching TRBD1. CDR1 KGHDR and CDR2 SFDVKD come from the germline V gene. Unmatched junction bases numbered 13, after V lost 4 bases and J lost 0 bases. This CDR3 comprises 20 residues. As DNA, the CDR3 is TGTGCCACCAGTGACCTCCTTGCGGGACAGGGGATAACAACTAATGAAAAACTGTTTTTT. Protein: CATSDLLAGQGITTNEKLFF.

The chain combines TRBV5-1 with TRBJ2-1; tentative D call: TRBD1 (6 bases). Germline V lookup: CDR1 SGHRS, CDR2 YFSETQ. Trimming took 4 bases from V and 7 from J, leaving 12 bases between them. CDR3 length: 13 residues. CDR3 sequence reads: CASSPWTENEQFF. CDR3 sequence (DNA): TGCGCCAGCAGCCCTTGGACAGAAAATGAGCAGTTCTTC.

V is TRBV7-2 and J is TRBJ1-3; possible D gene TRBD1, 6 bases. In germline, CDR1 is SGHTA, CDR2 FQGNSA. The CDR3 runs to 14 residues. V lost 5 bases and J 8 bases, leaving 16 bases between the germline ends. The CDR3 nucleotides read TGTGCCAGCAGCACGGGGGCCACTTGGGACACCATATATTTT. This translates into CASSTGATWDTIYF.

The V call is TRBV7-2, the J call TRBJ1-1, with TRBD1 as a possible D gene (5 bases). Trimming removed 6 bases from V and 1 base from J, with 15 bases in between. The germline V gene has CDR1 SGHTA and CDR2 FQGNSA. The CDR3 is made up of 15 amino acids. The CDR3 DNA follows: TGTGCCAGCAGTCTTCTGGGGCACCGGAACACTGAAGCTTTCTTT. Translation: CASSLLGHRNTEAFF.

The chain links TRBV5-1 to TRBJ1-1; 9 nucleotides agree with TRBD1. CDR3 length: 14 residues. Germline V gene lookup returns CDR1 SGHRS and CDR2 YFSETQ. Unmatched junction bases numbered 13, after V lost 6 bases and J lost 10 bases. The CDR3 sequence is CASTEGTGSITAFF. DNA for the CDR3: TGCGCCAGCACCGAAGGGACAGGGAGTATAACAGCTTTCTTT.

The chain carries TRBV18 and TRBJ2-3; D gene ambiguous. This CDR3 has 20 residues. Per germline, CDR1 KGHSH and CDR2 LQKENI. V lost 3 bases and J lost 0, with 25 bases in between. CDR3 coding DNA: TGTGCCAGCTCACCGATCCCGGTCTCACTGGAAATTTCTAGCACAGATACGCAGTATTTT. It specifies CASSPIPVSLEISSTDTQYF.

This rearrangement joins TRBV5-1 to TRBJ2-5; a weak D match, TRBD2 (5 bases). This CDR3 contains 13 residues. Trimming shortened V by 4 bases and J by 5 bases, and 12 bases separated the two germline ends. Germline values: CDR1 SGHRS, CDR2 YFSETQ. CDR3 coding DNA: TGCGCCAGCAGCGCGCCGGGGTTGGAGACCCAGTACTTC. It codes for CASSAPGLETQYF.

The CDR3 loop reads CASSVGPAFRGNTIYF. The CDR3 bases are TGTGCCAGCAGCGTAGGTCCAGCCTTCCGGGGAAACACCATATATTTT. The chain employs TRBV9 and TRBJ1-3, with no clear D. This CDR3 has 16 amino acids. V lost 0 bases and J lost 4, with 14 bases in between. Germline V gene sequence: CDR1 SGDLS, CDR2 YYNGEE.

This clone was seen just once. The chain combines TRBV21-1 with TRBJ2-1. TRBV21-1 is designated a pseudogene. This CDR3 spans 13 amino acids. Here the CDR3 reads CASSKKNGNEQFF. The CDR3 region has the DNA TGTGCCAGCAGCAAAAAGAATGGTAATGAGCAGTTCTTC.

The rearrangement links TRBV24-1 to TRBJ2-1; maybe TRBD1 (6 bases). The CDR3 consists of 16 residues. Germline CDR1 reads KGHDR; CDR2 reads SFDVKD. V dropped 3 bases and J dropped 0 bases, with 11 bases sitting between them. The CDR3 nucleotides read TGTGCCACCAGTGATCCACAGGGCCTCTCCTACAATGAGCAGTTCTTC. This gives the protein CATSDPQGLSYNEQFF.

The rearrangement links TRBV7-2 to TRBJ2-7, with 7 bases lining up with TRBD1. Trimming took 2 bases from V and 3 from J; bases not matched to a gene: 4. CDR1 and CDR2 (germline): SGHTA, FQGNSA. This CDR3 spans 14 amino acids. The CDR3 sequence is CASSLRGGLYEQYV. The CDR3 region has the DNA TGTGCCAGCAGCTTAAGAGGGGGCCTCTACGAGCAGTACGTC.

This clone turned up a few times. The chain joins TRBV19 to TRBJ2-3, with D perhaps matching TRBD1 or TRBD2 (5 bases each). With 7 bases removed from V and 2 bases from J, the gap between germline ends came to 13 bases. Germline CDR1 and CDR2: LNHDA and SQIVND (reference sequence). The CDR3 is 14 residues long. The CDR3 sequence is CASKRDPITDTQYF. The CDR3 DNA reads as TGTGCCAGTAAACGGGACCCTATCACAGATACGCAGTATTTT.

The V call is TRBV9, the J call TRBJ2-6; 10 positions agree with TRBD1. The V gene's germline CDR1 is SGDLS and CDR2 YYNGEE. V shed 4 bases and J 2 bases; nucleotides not matched to a gene: 9. This CDR3 has 18 residues. CDR3 sequence (DNA): TGTGCCAGCAGCCCAGGACAGGGGGTCCAGCCTGGGGCCAACGTCCTGACTTTC. Its protein is CASSPGQGVQPGANVLTF. The full variable domain, its missing parts supplied by reference TRBV9 and TRBJ2-6, is DSGVTQTPKHLITATGQRVTLRCSPRSGDLSVYWYQQSLDQGLQFLIQYYNGEERAKGNILERFSAQQFPDLHSELNLSSLELGDSALYFCASSPGQGVQPGANVLTFGAGSRLTVL.

This chain links TRBV9 with TRBJ1-1, with a possible D match to TRBD1 (5 bases). V lost 4 bases and J lost 1, with 11 bases in between. There are 14 residues in the CDR3. Per the germline V gene, CDR1 is SGDLS and CDR2 is YYNGEE. The CDR3 coding sequence is TGTGCCAGCAGCCCAACGGGGGGGAACACTGAAGCTTTCTTT. Encoded protein: CASSPTGGNTEAFF.

V usage is TRBV10-1 and J usage is TRBJ1-2; D unresolved. CDR3 size: 15 residues. V lost 0 bases and J 7 bases, leaving 15 bases between the germline ends. Germline V gene sequence: CDR1 WNHNN, CDR2 SYGVQD (reference sequence). The CDR3 DNA reads as TGCGCCAGCAGTGAGTCGACCGGCGCGCGGTTTGGCTACACCTTC. It translates to CASSESTGARFGYTF.

The chain uses TRBV7-9 and TRBJ1-4; D is ambiguous. V was shortened by 1 base and J by 5 bases, with 8 bases between the two germline ends. The germline CDR1 and CDR2 sequences are SEHNR and FQNEAQ (reference sequence). The CDR3 has 14 amino acids. The CDR3 is CASSLGVGNEKLFF. CDR3 coding DNA: TGTGCCAGCAGCTTAGGGGTTGGAAATGAAAAACTGTTTTTT.

The DNA of the CDR3 is TGCGCCAGCAGCTTGATGACAGGGGGCGATGCTGGCTACACCTTC. It encodes CASSLMTGGDAGYTF. This chain connects TRBV5-1 to TRBJ1-2; 10 bases are shared with TRBD1. Germline CDR1 reads SGHRS; CDR2 reads YFSETQ. This CDR3 is 15 amino acids long. V dropped 1 base and J dropped 7; count of bases not matched to a gene: 7.

The chain combines TRBV5-1 with TRBJ2-2; D not certain. Germline V lookup: CDR1 SGHRS, CDR2 YFSETQ. With 0 bases removed from V and 6 bases from J, the gap between germline ends came to 9 bases. The CDR3 has 14 amino acids. In nucleotides, the CDR3 is TGCGCCAGCAGCTTGGCCCCGTCTTCCGGGGAGCTGTTTTTT. It encodes CASSLAPSSGELFF.

The rearrangement links TRBV24-1 to TRBJ2-5; 12 bases fit TRBD2. The CDR3 is 16 residues long. The junction had 7 bases not matched to a gene; V was cut back by 4 bases and J by 5 bases. CDR1 and CDR2 (germline): KGHDR, SFDVKD. The CDR3 is CATSEASGGARETQYF. In nucleotides, the CDR3 is TGTGCCACCAGTGAGGCTAGCGGGGGGGCGCGGGAGACCCAGTACTTC.

The rearrangement joins TRBV5-6 to TRBJ1-1; no reliable D call. Germline loops: CDR1 SGHDT, CDR2 YYEEEE. This CDR3 is built from 15 residues. V gave up 2 bases and J gave up 1 base, with 12 bases separating them. The chain's CDR3 is CASSLIGNTNTEAFF. CDR3 bases: TGTGCCAGCAGCTTAATTGGTAATACGAACACTGAAGCTTTCTTT.

This clone was seen more than once but under ten times. This chain uses TRBV4-1 with TRBJ1-6; 7 bases are a match to TRBD1. With 2 bases clipped from V and 7 bases from J, the junction kept 5 bases outside the gene matches. CDR1 is MGHRA, CDR2 YSYEKL, per germline. The CDR3 is 15 residues long. This chain's CDR3 is CASSQPDRENSPLHF. The CDR3 DNA reads as TGCGCCAGCAGCCAACCCGACAGGGAGAATTCACCCCTCCACTTT.

CDR3 DNA sequence: TGTGCCACCAGCAGAGAGGTGAAGATATCTAACTATGGCTACACCTTC. Protein sequence: CATSREVKISNYGYTF. The J gene is TRBJ1-2, the V gene TRBV15; D remains ambiguous. From germline, CDR1 is LNHNV and CDR2 YYDKDF (reference sequence). The CDR3 extends over 16 amino acids. Trimming removed 0 bases at V and 0 bases at J, with 11 bases between.

CDR3 sequence reads: CASTWRGSESGYTF. The CDR3, as DNA: TGTGCCAGCACTTGGAGGGGTAGTGAGTCTGGCTACACCTTC. This chain links TRBV2 with TRBJ1-2, with D possibly TRBD1 on 5 matching bases. Trimming left V 7 bases short and J 7 bases short, with 19 bases between. CDR1 is SNHLY and CDR2 is FYNNEI in the germline V gene. The CDR3 runs 14 residues.